Each of the 11 T cell receptor beta chains below was sequenced from the same sample in a study of cytomegalovirus exposure and HLA in healthy donors. Sequencing was performed with immunoSEQ multiplex PCR; in TCRdb, only in-frame clones are kept and a portion is missing. Among around 160,000 clones listed, 91% were seen once. Specimen: PBMCs. Receptors originate from a woman younger than 35 in good health and CMV-seropositive.

The CDR3 bases are TGTGCCAGCAGCTTATGGGGGGTTACTAATGAAAAACTGTTTTTT. This codes for CASSLWGVTNEKLFF. This chain links TRBV7-9 with TRBJ1-4; tentatively, D is TRBD1 (5 bases). CDR1 is SEHNR, CDR2 FQNEAQ, per germline (reference sequence). The CDR3 is 15 residues long. The ends were cut back, 2 bases at V and 2 bases at J, with 9 bases in the middle.

The gene calls are TRBV13 and TRBJ1-2, with 8 bases matching TRBD1. The CDR3 covers 16 residues. Germline V gene sequence: CDR1 PRHDT, CDR2 FYEKMQ (reference sequence). V shed 4 bases and J 3 bases; nucleotides not matched to a gene: 10. The CDR3 DNA is TGTGCCAGCAGCTCAACGGCCAGGGGGCTCTACTATGGCTACACCTTC. Translating it yields CASSSTARGLYYGYTF. The whole variable domain, filled in from reference TRBV13 and TRBJ1-2, reads AAGVIQSPRHLIKEKRETATLKCYPIPRHDTVYWYQQGPGQDPQFLISFYEKMQSDKGSIPDRFSAQQFSDYHSELNMSSLELGDSALYFCASSSTARGLYYGYTFGSGTRLTVV.

This clone was counted once. V and J are TRBV5-1 and TRBJ2-7; D not resolved. Germline V gene lookup returns CDR1 SGHRS and CDR2 YFSETQ. V shed 2 bases and J shed 6 bases, with 12 bases lying between them. The CDR3 contains 13 residues. The CDR3 loop reads CASSFSARFEQYF. Here the CDR3 DNA reads TGCGCCAGCAGCTTCAGCGCGCGTTTCGAGCAGTACTTC.

About this clone itself: The junction does not match germline at one end; this may be a read error. In nucleotides, the CDR3 is TGTGCCACCAGCGGAGACAGGGGGTCTTACGAGCAGTACTTC. It encodes CATSGDRGSYEQYF. The genes are TRBV15 and TRBJ2-7, with 9 bases fitting TRBD1. The CDR3 runs to 14 residues. Germline CDR1 reads LNHNV; CDR2 reads YYDKDF (reference sequence).

This clone appeared a single time. This sequence joins TRBV10-3 and TRBJ2-1; 9 nucleotides agree with TRBD2. Looked up from germline, CDR1 is ENHRY and CDR2 is SYGVKD. This CDR3 has 16 amino acids. V was pared by 4 bases and J by 8 bases, with 12 bases of the junction left unmatched. CDR3 bases: TGTGCCATCAGTGGATCCCTGGGGACTAGCTTCGATGAGCAGTTCTTC. Translated, it gives CAISGSLGTSFDEQFF.

This chain uses TRBV28 with TRBJ2-7; TRBD1 is a possible D gene (5 bases). Trimming left V 0 bases short and J 2 bases short, with 5 bases between. Germline CDR1 MDHEN, CDR2 SYDVKM. The CDR3 length is 13 residues. CDR3 sequence reads: CASSLWTAYEQYF. In DNA form, the CDR3 reads TGTGCCAGCAGTTTATGGACAGCCTACGAGCAGTACTTC.

This chain uses TRBV28 with TRBJ2-4; possibly TRBD1 for D (5 bases). V gave up 2 bases and J gave up 6 bases, with 17 bases separating them. In germline, CDR1 is MDHEN, CDR2 SYDVKM. CDR3 size: 16 residues. The CDR3 DNA is TGTGCCAGCAGTTTACTCGGACAAAGAACCCTAAACATTCAGTACTTC. This codes for CASSLLGQRTLNIQYF.

The chain is built from TRBV15 and TRBJ2-3; D is possibly TRBD1 (5 bases). Per the germline V gene, CDR1 is LNHNV and CDR2 is YYDKDF (reference sequence). There are 16 residues in the CDR3. Trimming took 3 bases from V and 7 from J, leaving 20 bases between them. The CDR3 DNA reads TGTGCCACCAGCAGGGGGCTAGTTGAGGTGAGGAATACGCAGTATTTT. This translates into CATSRGLVEVRNTQYF.

The chain carries TRBV7-9 and TRBJ1-4; TRBD1 matches at 9 bases. V shed 2 bases, J shed 4 bases, and the junction held 8 bases outside the gene matches. The germline gives CDR1 SEHNR, CDR2 FQNEAQ (reference sequence). The CDR3 runs 17 residues. CDR3 loop: CASSLRGQGSDNEKLFF. In DNA, the CDR3 is TGTGCCAGCAGCTTAAGGGGACAGGGTTCGGATAATGAAAAACTGTTTTTT.

The chain carries TRBV19 and TRBJ1-5; D call uncertain. CDR3 length: 15 amino acids. Germline lookup yields CDR1 LNHDA and CDR2 SQIVND (reference sequence). V lost 6 bases and J 0 bases, leaving 12 bases between the germline ends. CDR3: CASRNPDSSNQPQHF. The DNA of the CDR3 is TGTGCCAGTAGAAACCCCGACTCTAGCAATCAGCCCCAGCATTTT.

CDR3 sequence reads: CASSAHAGGRNEQFF. CDR3 nucleotide sequence: TGTGCCAGCAGCGCCCATGCGGGGGGTAGGAATGAGCAGTTCTTC. The rearrangement joins TRBV9 to TRBJ2-1, with 8 bases lining up with TRBD2. Germline values: CDR1 SGDLS, CDR2 YYNGEE. The junction had 9 bases not matched to a gene; V was cut back by 3 bases and J by 7 bases. This CDR3 spans 15 amino acids.